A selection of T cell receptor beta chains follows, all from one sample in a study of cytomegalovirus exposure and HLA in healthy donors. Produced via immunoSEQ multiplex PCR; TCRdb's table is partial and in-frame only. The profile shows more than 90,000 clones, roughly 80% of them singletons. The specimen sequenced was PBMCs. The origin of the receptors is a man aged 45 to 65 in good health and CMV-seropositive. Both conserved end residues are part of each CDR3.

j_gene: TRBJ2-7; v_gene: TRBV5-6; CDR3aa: CASSLQVYEQYF
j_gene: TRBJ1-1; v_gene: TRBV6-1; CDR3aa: CASSSGTPNTEAFF
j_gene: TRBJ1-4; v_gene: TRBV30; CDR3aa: CAGKTGLGEKLFF
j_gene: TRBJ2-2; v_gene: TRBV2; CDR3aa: CASSTTGGESSTGELFF
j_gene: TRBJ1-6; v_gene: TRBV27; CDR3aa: CASSLGRSYNSPLHF
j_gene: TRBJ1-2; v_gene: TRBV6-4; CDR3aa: CASSPGTANYGYTF
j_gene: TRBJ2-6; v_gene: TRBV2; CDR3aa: CASNRGAGANVLTF
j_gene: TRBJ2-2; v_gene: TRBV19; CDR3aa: CASSRGTLPNTGELFF
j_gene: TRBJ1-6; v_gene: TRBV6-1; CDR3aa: CASSELSGTGSSPLHF
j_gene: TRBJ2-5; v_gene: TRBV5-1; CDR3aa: CASRRTGGFEETQYF
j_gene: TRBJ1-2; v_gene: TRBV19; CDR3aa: CASSVRTGGGYTF
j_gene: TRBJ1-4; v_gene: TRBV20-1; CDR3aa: CSADTLAGLFF